The sequence of this T cell receptor (beta chain) was determined in a study of T cell responses to AZD1222 COVID-19 vaccine. Notes on the study in general: The study found Spike-specific TCR breadth and depth rose after two AZD1222 doses.

Method: immunoSEQ multiplex PCR; TCRdb's copy keeps in-frame clones and lacks some. The sample comprises over 130,000 clones, around 91% of which are singletons, and 9.3% rests with the top ten. In germline, CDR1 is MNHEY, CDR2 SMNVEV (reference sequence). This CDR3 is 16 amino acids long. The junction had 11 bases not matched to a gene; V was cut back by 8 bases and J by 6 bases. As for this clone: Its target is not known.

The chain joins TRBV27 to TRBJ1-4; 11 nucleotides align to TRBD1. The sequenced sample was peripheral blood, obtained 28 days after the second AZD1222 dose. The sequence came from an adult who received the AZD1222 COVID-19 vaccine. The CDR3 coding sequence is TGTGCCAGCGCCTCGGACAGGGGGCGAGAGGATGAAAAACTGTTTTTT. As protein: CASASDRGREDEKLFF.